The 31 T cell receptor beta chains below were found in one sample sequenced in a study of blood T cell repertoires in COVID-19. Profiling relied on immunoSEQ multiplex PCR, and the TCRdb table lists in-frame clones only, not all of them. This table has under 200,000 clones, around 86% appearing once. Sequenced input: peripheral blood. The receptor source for this set is a man aged 18 to 29 with acute or convalescent COVID-19.

This clone was found once. The rearrangement joins TRBV29-1 to TRBJ1-1, with D tentatively TRBD1 (5 bases). The germline CDR1 and CDR2 sequences are SQVTM and ANQGSEA. The CDR3 has 11 amino acids. V lost 4 bases and J lost 3, with 6 bases in between. The CDR3 region has the DNA TGCAGCGTTGGGGGCGACACTGAAGCTTTCTTT. Translating it yields CSVGGDTEAFF.

This chain links TRBV2 with TRBJ1-1, with D possibly matching TRBD1 (6 bases). CDR1 is SNHLY and CDR2 is FYNNEI in the germline V gene. V was pared by 7 bases and J by 1 base, with 10 bases between. CDR3 length equals 13 residues. The CDR3 is CASILGGNTEAFF. The CDR3, as DNA: TGTGCCAGCATTCTAGGGGGGAACACTGAAGCTTTCTTT. The full variable domain, in which reference TRBV2 and TRBJ1-1 provide the parts outside the CDR3, is EPEVTQTPSHQVTQMGQEVILRCVPISNHLYFYWYRQILGQKVEFLVSFYNNEISEKSEIFDDQFSVERPDGSNFTLKIRSTKLEDSAMYFCASILGGNTEAFFGQGTRLTVV.

This rearrangement joins TRBV7-8 to TRBJ1-1; 7 bases align to TRBD1. This CDR3 contains 13 residues. Germline V gene sequence: CDR1 SGHVS, CDR2 FQNEAQ. With V trimmed by 1 base and J by 9 bases, 5 bases remained unmatched. CDR3 region: CASSLDRGSQAFF. DNA for the CDR3: TGTGCCAGCAGCTTAGACAGGGGTTCGCAAGCTTTCTTT.

The gene calls are TRBV27 and TRBJ1-5; TRBD1 aligns across 7 bases. Trimming cost V 6 bases and J 7 bases; bases outside gene matches: 12. CDR1 and CDR2 (germline): MNHEY, SMNVEV (reference sequence). The CDR3 has 15 residues. CDR3 DNA sequence: TGTGCCAGCAGCGAATGGGGACAGCATGACCAGCCCCAGCATTTT. It translates to CASSEWGQHDQPQHF.

The chain links TRBV24-1 to TRBJ2-7, with D unclear. The CDR3 length is 16 residues. Germline V gene data show CDR1 as KGHDR and CDR2 as SFDVKD. V was clipped by 3 bases and J by 5 bases, with 19 bases between them. In DNA form, the CDR3 reads TGTGCCACCAGTGATCGCGGTTCGTCCGGATGGGACGAGCAGTACTTC. Protein product: CATSDRGSSGWDEQYF.

V is TRBV9 and J is TRBJ1-1, with 7 bases that match TRBD1. V dropped 4 bases and J dropped 4; count of bases not matched to a gene: 1. Germline V gene lookup returns CDR1 SGDLS and CDR2 YYNGEE. The CDR3 runs 12 residues. The CDR3 DNA is TGTGCCAGCAGCCAGGGGGGCACTGAAGCTTTCTTT. Its protein is CASSQGGTEAFF.

The V call is TRBV7-2, the J call TRBJ2-7; 7 nucleotides match TRBD1. The CDR3 covers 15 residues. Per germline, CDR1 SGHTA and CDR2 FQGNSA. V shed 4 bases and J 1 base; nucleotides not matched to a gene: 7. The CDR3 spells CASSSGDRVSYEQYF. CDR3 in DNA: TGTGCCAGCAGCTCTGGCGACAGGGTTTCCTACGAGCAGTACTTC.

The chain employs TRBV29-1 and TRBJ1-2, with a weak D call TRBD1 (5 bases). CDR1 is SQVTM, CDR2 ANQGSEA, per germline. This CDR3 region has 13 residues. V was clipped by 3 bases and J by 8 bases, with 16 bases between them. As DNA, the CDR3 is TGCAGCGTTGATATTTTAGGGGCGTTCGGCTACACCTTC. This encodes CSVDILGAFGYTF.

The V call is TRBV7-2, the J call TRBJ1-5; D gene unclear. The germline V gene encodes CDR1 SGHTA and CDR2 FQGNSA. CDR3 length equals 15 residues. Trimming pared 4 bases from V and 4 bases from J, leaving 14 bases between. The CDR3 DNA reads TGTGCCAGCAGCTCATTGTTCGGGGTAAATCAGCCCCAGCATTTT. Its protein product is CASSSLFGVNQPQHF.

The CDR3 sequence: CASSNLLRGLNTEAFF. The CDR3 region has the DNA TGTGCCAGTAGTAATCTACTCAGGGGCCTAAACACTGAAGCTTTCTTT. The chain has TRBV19 and TRBJ1-1; perhaps TRBD1 as D (6 bases). The CDR3 covers 16 residues. Germline assignment: CDR1 LNHDA and CDR2 SQIVND (reference sequence). V lost 4 bases to trimming and J lost 2 bases, with 17 bases between them.

The J gene is TRBJ1-2, the V gene TRBV11-2; D not certain. The length of the CDR3 is 13 residues. The germline V gene has CDR1 SGHAT and CDR2 FQNNGV. Trimming left V 1 base short and J 4 bases short, with 7 bases between. The CDR3 here is CASSLGGGYGYTF. In DNA, the CDR3 is TGTGCCAGCAGCTTAGGAGGAGGCTATGGCTACACCTTC.

The chain recombines TRBV9 with TRBJ1-2; tentative D call: TRBD1 (6 bases). CDR1 is SGDLS and CDR2 is YYNGEE in the germline V gene. The CDR3 consists of 12 residues. V lost 4 bases, J lost 6 bases, and 10 bases lay in between. CDR3 nucleotide sequence: TGTGCCAGCAGCCCCCGGACAGATGGCTACACCTTC. Protein sequence: CASSPRTDGYTF.

The V call is TRBV10-3, the J call TRBJ1-1, with D possibly being TRBD1 (6 bases). CDR3 length: 14 amino acids. Trimming removed 8 bases at V and 6 bases at J, with 19 bases between. Germline lookup yields CDR1 ENHRY and CDR2 SYGVKD. The CDR3 DNA follows: TGTGCCATCGGAACAGGGAGTAATGGCGCTGAAGCTTTCTTT. Translated: CAIGTGSNGAEAFF.

This chain's CDR3 is CASSPAFGTEAFF. The CDR3 nucleotides read TGTGCCAGCTCTCCGGCTTTCGGGACTGAAGCTTTCTTT. This sequence joins TRBV18 and TRBJ1-1, with D uncertain. V was trimmed by 6 bases and J by 5 bases, leaving 13 bases between them. The CDR3 runs to 13 residues. In germline, CDR1 is KGHSH, CDR2 LQKENI.

The chain links TRBV7-6 to TRBJ2-2; the match to TRBD1 covers 8 bases. Germline V gene sequence: CDR1 SGHVS, CDR2 FNYEAQ. This CDR3 has 17 amino acids. V lost 2 bases, J lost 6 bases, and 11 bases stayed unmatched. CDR3 amino acids: CASSLKGGQGFPGELFF. The CDR3 DNA is TGTGCCAGCAGCTTAAAAGGAGGACAGGGTTTCCCCGGGGAGCTGTTTTTT.

This clone showed up just a few times. The V call is TRBV9, the J call TRBJ2-1, with D maybe TRBD2 (6 bases). The germline V and J ends were trimmed by 0 bases and 9 bases, with 16 bases remaining between them. The CDR3 sequence is 15 residues long. Per germline, CDR1 SGDLS and CDR2 YYNGEE. This CDR3 is CASSVGNRRGAEQFF. As DNA, the CDR3 is TGTGCCAGCAGCGTAGGAAATAGGAGGGGAGCTGAGCAGTTCTTC.

The chain recombines TRBV9 with TRBJ2-7; D is undetermined. V lost 5 bases, J lost 1 base, and 10 bases lay in between. The CDR3 totals 13 residues. Germline V lookup: CDR1 SGDLS, CDR2 YYNGEE. The CDR3 region has the DNA TGTGCCAGCAGTCTTAGTTCATCCTACGAGCAGTACTTC. As protein: CASSLSSSYEQYF. Based on the CDR3 plus reference TRBV9 and TRBJ2-7, the full variable domain is DSGVTQTPKHLITATGQRVTLRCSPRSGDLSVYWYQQSLDQGLQFLIQYYNGEERAKGNILERFSAQQFPDLHSELNLSSLELGDSALYFCASSLSSSYEQYFGPGTRLTVT.

The chain is built from TRBV6-5 and TRBJ2-2; D possibly corresponds to TRBD2 (7 bases). Germline V gene sequence: CDR1 MNHEY, CDR2 SVGAGI. The V end lost 6 bases, the J end lost 6 bases, and 11 bases lay between the germline ends. The CDR3 consists of 13 residues. The CDR3 DNA sequence: TGTGCCAGCAGGACGGGGGGCGCCGGGGAGCTGTTTTTT. Protein product: CASRTGGAGELFF.

This chain connects TRBV18 to TRBJ1-2, with D possibly being TRBD1 (6 bases). CDR1 is KGHSH and CDR2 is LQKENI in the germline V gene. Trimming took 1 base from V and 8 from J, leaving 17 bases between them. This CDR3 has 15 amino acids. The CDR3, as DNA: TGTGCCAGCTCACCACAGAATGACAGGTCGGGGGGCTACACCTTC. This sequence encodes CASSPQNDRSGGYTF.

The rearrangement uses TRBV14 and TRBJ1-1; 7 positions agree with TRBD1. The CDR3 totals 14 residues. J was trimmed by 7 bases and V by 6 bases; bases with no gene match: 11. Per the germline V gene, CDR1 is SGHDN and CDR2 is FVKESK. The CDR3 nucleotides read TGTGCCAGCAGGCCTCTGTTGCAGGGGGTTGAAGCTTTCTTT. It is translated as CASRPLLQGVEAFF.

This chain uses TRBV11-3 with TRBJ2-1, with D uncertain. CDR1 SGHNT and CDR2 YENEEA come from the germline V gene. V lost 1 base, J lost 1 base, and 5 bases lay in between. The CDR3 consists of 14 residues. CDR3 coding DNA: TGTGCCAGCAGCTTAGGGCCATCCTACAATGAGCAGTTCTTC. Its translation is CASSLGPSYNEQFF. The entire variable domain, with the rest obtained from reference TRBV11-3 and TRBJ2-1, is as follows: EAGVVQSPRYKIIEKKQPVAFWCNPISGHNTLYWYLQNLGQGPELLIRYENEEAVDDSQLPKDRFSAERLKGVDSTLKIQPAELGDSAVYLCASSLGPSYNEQFFGPGTRLTVL.

V is TRBV7-2 and J is TRBJ1-3, with D perhaps TRBD1 (5 bases). Germline assignment: CDR1 SGHTA and CDR2 FQGNSA. V dropped 1 base and J dropped 2 bases, with 9 bases sitting between them. CDR3 size: 15 residues. The CDR3 reads CASSLVGGTGNTIYF. The DNA of the CDR3 is TGTGCCAGCAGCTTAGTGGGGGGAACTGGAAACACCATATATTTT.

The chain joins TRBV28 to TRBJ1-1, with unresolved D. The V end was cut by 1 base, the J end by 3 bases, with 15 bases between. The CDR3 loop spans 16 amino acids. Germline loops: CDR1 MDHEN, CDR2 SYDVKM. The CDR3 nucleotides read TGTGCCAGCAGTTTATTAAAAGTTCTCGGGGACACTGAAGCTTTCTTT. Translated, it gives CASSLLKVLGDTEAFF. The whole variable domain, remainder taken from reference TRBV28 and TRBJ1-1, is DVKVTQSSRYLVKRTGEKVFLECVQDMDHENMFWYRQDPGLGLRLIYFSYDVKMKEKGDIPEGYSVSREKKERFSLILESASTNQTSMYLCASSLLKVLGDTEAFFGQGTRLTVV.

The genes are TRBV4-1 and TRBJ2-1; no reliable D call. The germline V gene encodes CDR1 MGHRA and CDR2 YSYEKL. V lost 4 bases and J 6 bases, leaving 7 bases between the germline ends. This CDR3 has 12 amino acids. CDR3 DNA: TGCGCCAGCAGCCCTATCGGCAATGAGCAGTTCTTC. Translation gives CASSPIGNEQFF.

The chain recombines TRBV5-4 with TRBJ1-1, with D unresolved. CDR1 and CDR2 from the germline V gene are SGHNT and YYREEE (reference sequence). Trimming pared 2 bases from V and 0 bases from J, leaving 5 bases between. This CDR3 region has 13 residues. Written as DNA, the CDR3 is TGTGCCAGCAGCTTTAGTGTGAACACTGAAGCTTTCTTT. This translates into CASSFSVNTEAFF.

In this sample, this clone turned up once. The chain joins TRBV27 to TRBJ1-6; 8 nucleotides line up with TRBD1. The CDR3 runs to 15 residues. The V segment lost 3 bases and the J segment 10 bases; nucleotides outside the gene matches: 8. The V gene's germline CDR1 is MNHEY and CDR2 SMNVEV (reference sequence). Here the CDR3 reads CASSFDQGARSPLHF. CDR3 DNA sequence: TGTGCCAGCAGTTTTGATCAGGGGGCAAGGTCACCCCTCCACTTT.

The chain employs TRBV6-4 and TRBJ1-2; 7 nucleotides line up with TRBD1. Germline CDR1 and CDR2: MRHNA and SNTAGT. The CDR3 extends over 13 amino acids. The V and J ends lost 4 bases and 7 bases, in that order; junction bases with no gene match: 6. Here the CDR3 reads CASSATGESGYTF. CDR3 nucleotide sequence: TGTGCCAGCAGTGCCACAGGGGAGTCTGGCTACACCTTC.

The chain combines TRBV6-5 with TRBJ2-6; D is unclear. This CDR3 has 16 residues. V was cut by 2 bases and J by 0 bases, with 8 bases left in between. Germline V CDR1 and CDR2: MNHEY, SVGAGI. CDR3 sequence (DNA): TGTGCCAGCAGTTACGGAGTAGGCTCTGGGGCCAACGTCCTGACTTTC. It yields the protein CASSYGVGSGANVLTF.

This chain links TRBV14 with TRBJ2-3; perhaps TRBD2 as D (5 bases). CDR1 is SGHDN and CDR2 is FVKESK in the germline V gene. The CDR3 is made up of 16 amino acids. V lost 1 base, J lost 0 bases, and 11 bases lay in between. The chain's CDR3 is CASSQVWVASTDTQYF. The DNA of the CDR3 is TGTGCCAGCAGCCAAGTATGGGTAGCGAGCACAGATACGCAGTATTTT.

The V and J genes are TRBV21-1 and TRBJ1-1. TRBV21-1 is recorded as a pseudogene. The CDR3 runs 14 residues. CDR3 amino acids: CASPQGRANTEAFF. CDR3 nucleotide sequence: TGTGCCAGCCCCCAGGGGAGGGCGAACACTGAAGCTTTCTTT.

V is TRBV6-5 and J is TRBJ1-4; 8 bases map to TRBD1. This CDR3 has 15 residues. Germline V gives CDR1 MNHEY, CDR2 SVGAGI. Trimming cost V 6 bases and J 3 bases; bases outside gene matches: 6. CDR3: CASRSDRGPNEKLFF. For the CDR3, the DNA is TGTGCCAGCAGATCTGACAGGGGCCCTAATGAAAAACTGTTTTTT.